This T cell receptor (beta chain) was obtained from a study of cytomegalovirus exposure and HLA in healthy donors. A remark on this clone: The antigen remains unidentified. The sample carries other DNA sequences with the same CDR3.

The PCR was carried out with 60 Vbeta primers and 13 Jbeta primers. Here immunoSEQ multiplex PCR was the method, and the copy in TCRdb shows in-frame clones only, minus some. This listing includes just under 65,000 clones. The study, taken as a whole, reports: Segments of the TCR beta V type were, in most cases, productive about 87% or about 30% of the time in an earlier analysis.

V lost 3 bases, J lost 5 bases, and 3 bases stayed unmatched. Germline V lookup: CDR1 KGHSH, CDR2 LQKENI. The CDR3 runs to 13 residues. The rearrangement joins TRBV18 to TRBJ2-5; the match to TRBD1 covers 7 bases. Specimen: PBMCs. This receptor was taken from a boy aged 5 to 17 in good health and CMV-seronegative. CDR3 in DNA: TGTGCCAGCTCACCGACAGGGCGGGAGACCCAGTACTTC. Translating it yields CASSPTGRETQYF.